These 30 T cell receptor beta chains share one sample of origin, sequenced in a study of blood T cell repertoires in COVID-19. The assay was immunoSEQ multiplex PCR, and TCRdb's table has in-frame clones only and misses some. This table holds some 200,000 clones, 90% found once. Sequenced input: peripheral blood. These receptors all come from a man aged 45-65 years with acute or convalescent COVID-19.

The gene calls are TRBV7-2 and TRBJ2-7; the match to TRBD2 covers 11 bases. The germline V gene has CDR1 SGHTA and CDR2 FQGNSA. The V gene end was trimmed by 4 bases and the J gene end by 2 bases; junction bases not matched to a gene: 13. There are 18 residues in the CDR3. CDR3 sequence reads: CASSSRSVAGGRPYEQYF. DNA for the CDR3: TGTGCCAGCAGCTCCCGCTCCGTAGCGGGAGGGAGACCCTACGAGCAGTACTTC.

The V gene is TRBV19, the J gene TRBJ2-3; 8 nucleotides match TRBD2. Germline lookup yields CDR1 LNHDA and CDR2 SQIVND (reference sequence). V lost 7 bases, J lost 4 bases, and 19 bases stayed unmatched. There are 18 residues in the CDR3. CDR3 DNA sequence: TGTGCCAGTAAACCGGGACTAGGGCTGGGGTCCGGTCCAGATACGCAGTATTTT. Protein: CASKPGLGLGSGPDTQYF.

This CDR3 reads CASSYFPGPEGTQYF. The DNA of the CDR3 is TGTGCCAGCAGTTACTTCCCGGGCCCAGAGGGGACCCAGTACTTC. The rearrangement joins TRBV6-2 or TRBV6-3 to TRBJ2-5, with D possibly TRBD2 on 5 matching bases. The CDR3 is 15 amino acids. Trimming left V 1 base short and J 7 bases short, with 16 bases between. Germline lookup yields CDR1 MNHEY and CDR2 SVGEGT.

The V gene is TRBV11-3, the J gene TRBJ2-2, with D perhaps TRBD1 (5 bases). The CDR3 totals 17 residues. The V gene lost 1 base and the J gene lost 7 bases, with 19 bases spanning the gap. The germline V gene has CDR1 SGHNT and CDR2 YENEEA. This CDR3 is CASSLVRQGNEVGELFF. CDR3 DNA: TGTGCCAGCAGCTTAGTGCGCCAGGGCAATGAGGTCGGGGAGCTGTTTTTT.

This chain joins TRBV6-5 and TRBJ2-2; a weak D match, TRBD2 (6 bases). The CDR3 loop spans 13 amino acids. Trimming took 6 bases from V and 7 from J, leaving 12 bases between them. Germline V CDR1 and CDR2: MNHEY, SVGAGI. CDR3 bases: TGTGCCAGCAGGGGGGGAGCCAGCGGGGAGCTGTTTTTT. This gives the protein CASRGGASGELFF.

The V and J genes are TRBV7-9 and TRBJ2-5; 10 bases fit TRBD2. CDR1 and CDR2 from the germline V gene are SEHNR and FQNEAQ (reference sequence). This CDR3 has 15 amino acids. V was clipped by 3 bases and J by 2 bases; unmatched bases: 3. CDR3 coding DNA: TGTGCCAGCAGCTTCCCAGCGGGGGGGCAAGAGACCCAGTACTTC. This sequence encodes CASSFPAGGQETQYF.

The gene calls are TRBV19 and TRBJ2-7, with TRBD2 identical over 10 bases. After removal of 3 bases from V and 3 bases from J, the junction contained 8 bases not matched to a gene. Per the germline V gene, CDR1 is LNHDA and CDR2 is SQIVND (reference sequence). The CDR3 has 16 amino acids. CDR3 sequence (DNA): TGTGCCAGTAGTATCGGGGGACTAGCGATCGGCTACGAGCAGTACTTC. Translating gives CASSIGGLAIGYEQYF.

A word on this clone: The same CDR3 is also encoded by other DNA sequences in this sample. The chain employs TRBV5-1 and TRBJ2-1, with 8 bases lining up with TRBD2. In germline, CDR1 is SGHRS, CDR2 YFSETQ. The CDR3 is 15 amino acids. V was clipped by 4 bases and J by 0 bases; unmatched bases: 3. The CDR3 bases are TGCGCCAGCAGCCCCGGGACTAGCTCCTACAATGAGCAGTTCTTC. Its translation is CASSPGTSSYNEQFF.

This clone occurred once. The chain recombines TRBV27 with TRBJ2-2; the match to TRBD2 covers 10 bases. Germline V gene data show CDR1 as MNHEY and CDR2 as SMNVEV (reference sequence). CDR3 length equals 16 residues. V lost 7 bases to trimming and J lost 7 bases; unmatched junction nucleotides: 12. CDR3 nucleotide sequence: TGTGCCAGCAACCCTCGCCCCCCTAGCGGGAGCGGGGAGCTGTTTTTT. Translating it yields CASNPRPPSGSGELFF.

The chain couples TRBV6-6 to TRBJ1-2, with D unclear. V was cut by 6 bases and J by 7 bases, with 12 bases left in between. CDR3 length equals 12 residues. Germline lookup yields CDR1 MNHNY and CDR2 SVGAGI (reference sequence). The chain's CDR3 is CASRADLAGYTF. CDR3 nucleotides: TGTGCCAGCAGGGCCGACTTGGCTGGCTACACCTTC.

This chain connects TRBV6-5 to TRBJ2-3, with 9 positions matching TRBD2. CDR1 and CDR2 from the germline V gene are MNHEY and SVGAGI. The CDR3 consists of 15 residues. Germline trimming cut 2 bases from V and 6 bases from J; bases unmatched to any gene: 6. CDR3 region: CASSYGGGGSDTQYF. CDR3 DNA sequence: TGTGCCAGCAGTTACGGCGGGGGGGGGTCGGATACGCAGTATTTT.

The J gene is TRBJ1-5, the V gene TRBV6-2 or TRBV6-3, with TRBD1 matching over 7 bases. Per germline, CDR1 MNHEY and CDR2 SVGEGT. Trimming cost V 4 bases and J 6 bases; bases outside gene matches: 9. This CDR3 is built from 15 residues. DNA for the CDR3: TGTGCCAGCAGTTTGGGACAGAGCTTTCGTCAGCCCCAGCATTTT. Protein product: CASSLGQSFRQPQHF.

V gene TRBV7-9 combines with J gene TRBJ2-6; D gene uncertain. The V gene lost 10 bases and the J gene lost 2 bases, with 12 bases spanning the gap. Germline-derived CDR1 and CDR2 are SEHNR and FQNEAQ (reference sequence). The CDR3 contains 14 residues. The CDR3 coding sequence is TGTGCCACTCCCGGTGGTCCTGGGGCCAACGTCCTGACTTTC. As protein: CATPGGPGANVLTF.

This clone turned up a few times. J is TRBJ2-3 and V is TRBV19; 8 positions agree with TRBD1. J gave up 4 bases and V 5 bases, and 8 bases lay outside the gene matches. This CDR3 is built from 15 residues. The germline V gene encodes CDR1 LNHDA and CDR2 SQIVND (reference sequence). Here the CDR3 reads CASSPDRGGSDTQYF. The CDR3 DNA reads TGTGCCAGTAGTCCTGACAGGGGAGGTTCAGATACGCAGTATTTT.

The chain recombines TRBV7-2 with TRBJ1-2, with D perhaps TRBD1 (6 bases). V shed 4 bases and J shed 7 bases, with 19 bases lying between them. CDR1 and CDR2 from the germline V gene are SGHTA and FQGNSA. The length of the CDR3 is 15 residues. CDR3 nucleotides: TGTGCCAGCAGCTCAACTCAGGGACAAACGTCTGGCTACACCTTC. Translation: CASSSTQGQTSGYTF. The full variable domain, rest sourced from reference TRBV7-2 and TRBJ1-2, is GAGVSQSPSNKVTEKGKDVELRCDPISGHTALYWYRQSLGQGLEFLIYFQGNSAPDKSGLPSDRFSAERTGGSVSTLTIQRTQQEDSAVYLCASSSTQGQTSGYTFGSGTRLTVV.

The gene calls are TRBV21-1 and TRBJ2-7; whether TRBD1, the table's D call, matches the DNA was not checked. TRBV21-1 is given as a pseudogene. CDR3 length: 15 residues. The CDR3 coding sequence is TGTGCCAGCAGCAAATGGGACAGGGAACACTACGAGCAGTACTTC. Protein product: CASSKWDREHYEQYF.

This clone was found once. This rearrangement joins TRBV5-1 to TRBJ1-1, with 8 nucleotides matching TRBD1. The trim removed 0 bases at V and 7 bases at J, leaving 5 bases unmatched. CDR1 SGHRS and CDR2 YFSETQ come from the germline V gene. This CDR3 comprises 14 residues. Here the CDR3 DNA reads TGCGCCAGCAGCTTGGGTCAGGGGGCTGATGAAGCTTTCTTT. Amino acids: CASSLGQGADEAFF.

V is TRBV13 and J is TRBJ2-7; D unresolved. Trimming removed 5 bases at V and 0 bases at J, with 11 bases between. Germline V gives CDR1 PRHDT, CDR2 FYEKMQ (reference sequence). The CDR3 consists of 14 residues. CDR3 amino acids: CASSLKDISYEQYF. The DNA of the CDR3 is TGTGCCAGCAGCCTTAAAGACATCTCCTACGAGCAGTACTTC.

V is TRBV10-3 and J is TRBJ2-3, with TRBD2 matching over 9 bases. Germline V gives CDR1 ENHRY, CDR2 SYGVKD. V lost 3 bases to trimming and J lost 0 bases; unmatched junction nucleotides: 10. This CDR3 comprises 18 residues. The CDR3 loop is CAISDFGLASASTDTQYF. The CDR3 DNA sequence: TGTGCCATCAGTGACTTTGGACTAGCGAGTGCTAGCACAGATACGCAGTATTTT.

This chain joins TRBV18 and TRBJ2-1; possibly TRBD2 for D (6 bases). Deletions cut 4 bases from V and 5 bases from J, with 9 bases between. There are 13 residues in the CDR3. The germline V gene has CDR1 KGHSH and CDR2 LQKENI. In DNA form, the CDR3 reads TGTGCCAGCTCACGGGGACTTAACAATGAGCAGTTCTTC. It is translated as CASSRGLNNEQFF.

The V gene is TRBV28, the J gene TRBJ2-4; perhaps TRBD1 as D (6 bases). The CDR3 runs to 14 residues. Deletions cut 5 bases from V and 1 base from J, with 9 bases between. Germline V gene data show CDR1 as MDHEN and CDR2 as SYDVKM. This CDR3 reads CASSTTGAKNIQYF. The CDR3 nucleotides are TGTGCCAGCAGTACTACAGGGGCCAAAAACATTCAGTACTTC.

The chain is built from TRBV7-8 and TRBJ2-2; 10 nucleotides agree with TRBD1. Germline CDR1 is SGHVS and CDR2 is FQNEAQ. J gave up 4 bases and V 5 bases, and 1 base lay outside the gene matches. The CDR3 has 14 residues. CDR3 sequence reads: CASSRTGGTGELFF. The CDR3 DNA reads TGTGCCAGCAGCCGGACAGGGGGCACCGGGGAGCTGTTTTTT.

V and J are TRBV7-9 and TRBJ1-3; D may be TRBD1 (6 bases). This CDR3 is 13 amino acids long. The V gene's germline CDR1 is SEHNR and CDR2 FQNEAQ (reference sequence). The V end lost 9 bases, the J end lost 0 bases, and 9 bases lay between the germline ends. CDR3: CARTGASGNTIYF. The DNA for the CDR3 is TGTGCCAGGACAGGCGCCTCTGGAAACACCATATATTTT.

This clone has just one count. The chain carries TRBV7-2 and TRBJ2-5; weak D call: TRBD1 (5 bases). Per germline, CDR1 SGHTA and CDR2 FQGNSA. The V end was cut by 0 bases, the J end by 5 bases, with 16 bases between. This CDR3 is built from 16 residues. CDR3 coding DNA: TGTGCCAGCAGCTTAGCGTGGCAGGGTTTGCCGGAGACCCAGTACTTC. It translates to CASSLAWQGLPETQYF.

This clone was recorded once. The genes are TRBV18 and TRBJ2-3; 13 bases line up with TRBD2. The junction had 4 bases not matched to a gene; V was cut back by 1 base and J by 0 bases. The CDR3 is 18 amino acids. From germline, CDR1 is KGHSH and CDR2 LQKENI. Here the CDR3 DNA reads TGTGCCAGCTCACCACGGACTAGCGGGGGCCTTAGCACAGATACGCAGTATTTT. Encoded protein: CASSPRTSGGLSTDTQYF.

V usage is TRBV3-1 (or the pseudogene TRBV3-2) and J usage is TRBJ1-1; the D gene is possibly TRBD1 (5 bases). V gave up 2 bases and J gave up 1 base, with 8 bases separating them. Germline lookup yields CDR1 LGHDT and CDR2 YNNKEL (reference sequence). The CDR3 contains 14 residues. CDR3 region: CASSQRTTNTEAFF. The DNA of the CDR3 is TGTGCCAGCAGCCAAAGGACAACGAACACTGAAGCTTTCTTT.

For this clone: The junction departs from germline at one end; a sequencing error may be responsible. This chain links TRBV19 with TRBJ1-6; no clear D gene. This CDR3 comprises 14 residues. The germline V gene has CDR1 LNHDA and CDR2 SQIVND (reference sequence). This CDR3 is CASAISSHNSPLHF. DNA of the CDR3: TGCGCCAGTGCGATCTCCTCCCATAATTCACCCCTCCACTTT.

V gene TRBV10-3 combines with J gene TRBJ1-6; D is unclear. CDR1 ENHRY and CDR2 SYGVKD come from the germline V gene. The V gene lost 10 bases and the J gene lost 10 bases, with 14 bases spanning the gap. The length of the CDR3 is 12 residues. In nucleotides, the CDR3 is TGTGCCACGAGGCCCGAGTCCTCACCCCTCCACTTT. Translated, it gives CATRPESSPLHF.

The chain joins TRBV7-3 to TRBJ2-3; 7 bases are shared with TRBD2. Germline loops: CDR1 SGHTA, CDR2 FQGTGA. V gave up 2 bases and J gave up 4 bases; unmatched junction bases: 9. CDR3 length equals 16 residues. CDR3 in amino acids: CASSLDGRGVSDTQYF. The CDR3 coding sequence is TGTGCCAGCAGCTTAGATGGTCGGGGGGTCTCAGATACGCAGTATTTT.

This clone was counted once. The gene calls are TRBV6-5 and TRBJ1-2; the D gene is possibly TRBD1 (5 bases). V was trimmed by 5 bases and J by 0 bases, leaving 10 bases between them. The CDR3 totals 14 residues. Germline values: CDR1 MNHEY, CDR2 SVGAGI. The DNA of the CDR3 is TGTGCCAGCAGTCGACAGTTCACTAACTATGGCTACACCTTC. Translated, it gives CASSRQFTNYGYTF.